Reported below is one TCR beta chain. Its specificity is not known. The data originate from a study of cytomegalovirus exposure and HLA in healthy donors. PCR primers comprised 60 Vbeta and 13 Jbeta primers. Profiled with immunoSEQ multiplex PCR; TCRdb holds only in-frame clones, not every one. The sample holds 130,000 or so clones, almost 85% seen once. General study findings and limits: In the analysis, some V segments, TRBV6-2 and TRBV6-3 included, were excluded as indistinguishable.

Germline V gives CDR1 SGHNT, CDR2 YENEEA. Trimming took 3 bases from V and 9 from J, leaving 9 bases between them. The CDR3 has 12 residues. The origin of this receptor is a man aged 18-30 years in good health and CMV-seropositive. The sample consisted of PBMCs. The V call is TRBV11-3, the J call TRBJ2-1; D is undetermined. Written as DNA, the CDR3 is TGTGCCAGCAGCTTGGCTAGTGGTGAGCAGTTCTTC. This gives the protein CASSLASGEQFF. Full variable domain (missing parts from reference TRBV11-3 and TRBJ2-1): EAGVVQSPRYKIIEKKQPVAFWCNPISGHNTLYWYLQNLGQGPELLIRYENEEAVDDSQLPKDRFSAERLKGVDSTLKIQPAELGDSAVYLCASSLASGEQFFGPGTRLTVL.